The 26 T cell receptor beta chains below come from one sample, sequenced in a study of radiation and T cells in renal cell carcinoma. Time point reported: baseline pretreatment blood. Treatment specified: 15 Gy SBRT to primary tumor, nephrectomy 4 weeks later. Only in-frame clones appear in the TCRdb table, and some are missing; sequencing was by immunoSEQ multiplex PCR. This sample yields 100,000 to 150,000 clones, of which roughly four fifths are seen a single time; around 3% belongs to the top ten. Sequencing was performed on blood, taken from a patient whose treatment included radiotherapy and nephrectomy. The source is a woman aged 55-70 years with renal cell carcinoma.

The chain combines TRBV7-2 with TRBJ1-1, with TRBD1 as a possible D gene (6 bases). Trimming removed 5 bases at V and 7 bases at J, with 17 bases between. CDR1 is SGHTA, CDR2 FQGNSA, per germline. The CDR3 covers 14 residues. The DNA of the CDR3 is TGTGCCAGCAGCCCCCAGAGGGGGGCTTTTGAAGCTTTCTTT. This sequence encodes CASSPQRGAFEAFF. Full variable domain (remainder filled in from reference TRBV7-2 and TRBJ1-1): GAGVSQSPSNKVTEKGKDVELRCDPISGHTALYWYRQSLGQGLEFLIYFQGNSAPDKSGLPSDRFSAERTGGSVSTLTIQRTQQEDSAVYLCASSPQRGAFEAFFGQGTRLTVV.

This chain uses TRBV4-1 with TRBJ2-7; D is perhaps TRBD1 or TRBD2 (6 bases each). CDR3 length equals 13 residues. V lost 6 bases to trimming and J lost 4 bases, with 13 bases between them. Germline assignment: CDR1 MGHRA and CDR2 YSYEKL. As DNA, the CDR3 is TGCGCCAGCAGTAGCCGAGGGGGGTACGAGCAGTACTTC. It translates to CASSSRGGYEQYF.

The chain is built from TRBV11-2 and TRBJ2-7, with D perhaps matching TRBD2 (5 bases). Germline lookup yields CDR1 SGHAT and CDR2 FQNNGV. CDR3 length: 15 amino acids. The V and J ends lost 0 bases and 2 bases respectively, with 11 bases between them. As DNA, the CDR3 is TGTGCCAGCAGCTTAGATCTAGCCCCCACCTACGAGCAGTACTTC. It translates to CASSLDLAPTYEQYF. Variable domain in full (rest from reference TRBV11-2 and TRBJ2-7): EAGVAQSPRYKIIEKRQSVAFWCNPISGHATLYWYQQILGQGPKLLIQFQNNGVVDDSQLPKDRFSAERLKGVDSTLKIQPAKLEDSAVYLCASSLDLAPTYEQYFGPGTRLTVT.

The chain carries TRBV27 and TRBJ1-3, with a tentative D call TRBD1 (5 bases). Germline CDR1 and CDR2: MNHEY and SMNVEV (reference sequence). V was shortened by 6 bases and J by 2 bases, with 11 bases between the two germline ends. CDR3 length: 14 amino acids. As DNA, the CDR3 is TGTGCCAGCAGCCCAGGGTTAACTGGAAACACCATATATTTT. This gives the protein CASSPGLTGNTIYF.

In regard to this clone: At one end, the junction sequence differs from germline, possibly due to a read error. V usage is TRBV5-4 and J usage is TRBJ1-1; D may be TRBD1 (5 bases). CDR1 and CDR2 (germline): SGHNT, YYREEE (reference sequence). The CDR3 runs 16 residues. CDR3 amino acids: CASSLAGGGVKTEAFF. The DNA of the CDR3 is TGTGCCAGCAGCTTGGCCGGGGGAGGAGTGAAAACTGAAGCTTTCTTT.

The CDR3 reads CASSIEGQDYNEQFF. As DNA, the CDR3 is TGTGCCAGTAGTATAGAGGGACAGGATTACAATGAGCAGTTCTTC. J is TRBJ2-1 and V is TRBV19; 8 nucleotides line up with TRBD1. CDR1 is LNHDA and CDR2 is SQIVND in the germline V gene (reference sequence). The trim removed 0 bases at V and 4 bases at J, leaving 2 bases unmatched. The CDR3 has 15 amino acids.

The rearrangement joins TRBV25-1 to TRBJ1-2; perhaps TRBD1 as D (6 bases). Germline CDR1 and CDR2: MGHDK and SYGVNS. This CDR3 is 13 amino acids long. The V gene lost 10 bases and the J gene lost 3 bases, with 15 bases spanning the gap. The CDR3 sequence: CATEPQGHYGYTF. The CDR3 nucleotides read TGTGCCACTGAACCACAGGGCCACTATGGCTACACCTTC.

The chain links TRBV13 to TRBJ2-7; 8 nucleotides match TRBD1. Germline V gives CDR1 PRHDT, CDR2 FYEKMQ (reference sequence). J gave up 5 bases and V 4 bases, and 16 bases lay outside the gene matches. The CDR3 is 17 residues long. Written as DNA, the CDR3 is TGTGCCAGCAGCTCAAACACACCCGACAGGGGAATAAACGAGCAGTACTTC. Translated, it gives CASSSNTPDRGINEQYF.

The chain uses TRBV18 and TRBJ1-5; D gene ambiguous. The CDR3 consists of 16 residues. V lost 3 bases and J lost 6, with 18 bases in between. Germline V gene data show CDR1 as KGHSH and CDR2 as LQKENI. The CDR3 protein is CASSPQRPPGSQPQHF. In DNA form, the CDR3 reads TGTGCCAGCTCACCCCAGAGGCCCCCGGGTAGTCAGCCCCAGCATTTT. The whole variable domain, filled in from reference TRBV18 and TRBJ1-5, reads NAGVMQNPRHLVRRRGQEARLRCSPMKGHSHVYWYRQLPEEGLKFMVYLQKENIIDESGMPKERFSAEFPKEGPSILRIQQVVRGDSAAYFCASSPQRPPGSQPQHFGDGTRLSIL.

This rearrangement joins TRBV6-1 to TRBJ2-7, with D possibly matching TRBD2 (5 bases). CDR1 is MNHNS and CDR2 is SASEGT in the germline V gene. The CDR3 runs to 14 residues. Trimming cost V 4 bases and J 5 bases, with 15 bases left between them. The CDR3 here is CASSGGRSGDEQYF. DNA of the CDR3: TGTGCCAGCAGTGGAGGACGGTCCGGGGACGAGCAGTACTTC.

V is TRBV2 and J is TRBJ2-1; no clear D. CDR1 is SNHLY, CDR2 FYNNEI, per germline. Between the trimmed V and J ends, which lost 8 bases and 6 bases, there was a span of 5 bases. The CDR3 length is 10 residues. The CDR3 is CASGGNEQFF. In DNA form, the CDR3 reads TGTGCCAGCGGTGGCAATGAGCAGTTCTTC.

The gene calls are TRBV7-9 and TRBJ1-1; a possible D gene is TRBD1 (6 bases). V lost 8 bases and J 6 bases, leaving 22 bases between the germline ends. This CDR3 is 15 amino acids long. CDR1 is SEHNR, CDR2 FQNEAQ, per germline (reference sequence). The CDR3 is CASAPGGGLGAEAFF. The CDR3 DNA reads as TGTGCCAGCGCCCCCGGCGGGGGGCTAGGCGCTGAAGCTTTCTTT.

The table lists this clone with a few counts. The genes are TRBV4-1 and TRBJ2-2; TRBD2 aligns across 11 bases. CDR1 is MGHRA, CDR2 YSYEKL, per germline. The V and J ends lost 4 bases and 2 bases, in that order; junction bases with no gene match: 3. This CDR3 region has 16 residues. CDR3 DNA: TGCGCCAGCAGCCGACTAGCGGGGCTTAACACCGGGGAGCTGTTTTTT. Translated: CASSRLAGLNTGELFF.

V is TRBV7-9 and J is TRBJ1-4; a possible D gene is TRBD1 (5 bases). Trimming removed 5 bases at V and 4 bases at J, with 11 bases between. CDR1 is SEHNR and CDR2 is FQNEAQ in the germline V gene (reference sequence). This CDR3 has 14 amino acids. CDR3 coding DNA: TGTGCCAGCAGCCTAGGGGACGGTAATGAAAAACTGTTTTTT. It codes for CASSLGDGNEKLFF.

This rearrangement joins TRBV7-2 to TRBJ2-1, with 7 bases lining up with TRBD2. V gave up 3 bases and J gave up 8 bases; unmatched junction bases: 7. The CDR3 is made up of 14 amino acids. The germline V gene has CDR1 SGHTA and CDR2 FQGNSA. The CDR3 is CASSFLGRPHEQFF. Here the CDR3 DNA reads TGTGCCAGCAGCTTTCTCGGGAGGCCGCATGAGCAGTTCTTC.

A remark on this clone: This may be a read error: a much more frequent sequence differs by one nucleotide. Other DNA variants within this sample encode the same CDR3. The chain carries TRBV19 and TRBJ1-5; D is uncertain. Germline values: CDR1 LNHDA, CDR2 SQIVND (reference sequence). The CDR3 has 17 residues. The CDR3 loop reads CASSILHGYYSNQPQHF. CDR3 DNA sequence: TGTGCTAGTAGTATTCTCCACGGTTACTATAGCAATCAGCCCCAGCATTTT.

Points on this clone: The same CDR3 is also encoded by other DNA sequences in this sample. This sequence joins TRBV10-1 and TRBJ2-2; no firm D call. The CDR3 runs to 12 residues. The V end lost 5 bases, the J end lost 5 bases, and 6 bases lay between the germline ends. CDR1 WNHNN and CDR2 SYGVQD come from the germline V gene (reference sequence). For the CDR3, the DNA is TGCGCCAGCAGTCTGGGAACCGGGGAGCTGTTTTTT. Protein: CASSLGTGELFF.

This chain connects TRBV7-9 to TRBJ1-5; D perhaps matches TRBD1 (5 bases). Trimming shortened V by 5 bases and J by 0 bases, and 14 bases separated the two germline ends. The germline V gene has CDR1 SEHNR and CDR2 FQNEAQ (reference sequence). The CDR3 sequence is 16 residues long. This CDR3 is CASSQGVGDSNQPQHF. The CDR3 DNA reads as TGTGCCAGCAGCCAGGGTGTAGGGGATAGCAATCAGCCCCAGCATTTT.

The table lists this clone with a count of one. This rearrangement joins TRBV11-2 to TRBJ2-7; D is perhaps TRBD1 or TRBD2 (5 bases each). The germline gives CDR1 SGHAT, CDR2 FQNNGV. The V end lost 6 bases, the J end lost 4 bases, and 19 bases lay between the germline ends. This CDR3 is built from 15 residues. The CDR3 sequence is CASRVKGSGIYEQYF. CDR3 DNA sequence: TGTGCCAGCAGAGTCAAGGGGAGTGGTATTTACGAGCAGTACTTC.

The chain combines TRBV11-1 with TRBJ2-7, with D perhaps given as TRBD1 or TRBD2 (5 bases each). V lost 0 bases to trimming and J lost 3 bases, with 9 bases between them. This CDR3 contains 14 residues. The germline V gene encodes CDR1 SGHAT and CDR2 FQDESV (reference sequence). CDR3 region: CASSLARDGYEQYF. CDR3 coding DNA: TGTGCCAGCAGCTTAGCAAGGGACGGCTACGAGCAGTACTTC.

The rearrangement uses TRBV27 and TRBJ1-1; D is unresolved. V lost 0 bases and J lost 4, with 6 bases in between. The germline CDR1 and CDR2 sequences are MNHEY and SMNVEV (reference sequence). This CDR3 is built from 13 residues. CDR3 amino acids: CASSLSRGTEAFF. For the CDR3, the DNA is TGTGCCAGCAGTTTATCACGGGGCACTGAAGCTTTCTTT.

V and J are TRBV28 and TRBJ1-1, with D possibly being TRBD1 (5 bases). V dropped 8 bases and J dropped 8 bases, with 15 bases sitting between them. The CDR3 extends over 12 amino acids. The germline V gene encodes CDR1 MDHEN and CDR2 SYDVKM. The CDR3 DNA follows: TGTGCCAGCGGGGAGGGGAAAAGGGAAGCTTTCTTT. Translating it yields CASGEGKREAFF.

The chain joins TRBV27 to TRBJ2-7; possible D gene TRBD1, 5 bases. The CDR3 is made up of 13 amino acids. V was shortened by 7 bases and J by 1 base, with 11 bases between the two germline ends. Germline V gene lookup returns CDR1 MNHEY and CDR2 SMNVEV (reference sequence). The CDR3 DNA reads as TGTGCCAGCAAGTGGGGCCCGTCCTACGAGCAGTACTTC. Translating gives CASKWGPSYEQYF.

The CDR3 DNA follows: TGTGCCAGCAGCTTAGATAGCTATAACTATGGCTACACCTTC. This sequence encodes CASSLDSYNYGYTF. The chain couples TRBV7-2 to TRBJ1-2, with unresolved D. Trimming took off 1 base at V and 1 base at J, with 7 bases between the two ends. CDR3 size: 14 residues. Germline lookup yields CDR1 SGHTA and CDR2 FQGNSA.

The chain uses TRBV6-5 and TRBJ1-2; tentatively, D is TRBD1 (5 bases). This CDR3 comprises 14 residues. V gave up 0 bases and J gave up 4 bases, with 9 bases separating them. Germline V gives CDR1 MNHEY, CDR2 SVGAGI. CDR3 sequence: CASSYSGQIYGYTF. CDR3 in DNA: TGTGCCAGCAGTTACTCGGGGCAGATCTATGGCTACACCTTC.

The CDR3 nucleotides read TGTGCCAGTAGTATCGCCGGGGTTCATAATTCACCCCTCCACTTT. Amino acids: CASSIAGVHNSPLHF. The J gene is TRBJ1-6, the V gene TRBV19, with unresolved D. This CDR3 comprises 15 residues. CDR1 and CDR2 from the germline V gene are LNHDA and SQIVND (reference sequence). The germline V and J ends were trimmed by 3 bases and 5 bases, with 11 bases remaining between them.